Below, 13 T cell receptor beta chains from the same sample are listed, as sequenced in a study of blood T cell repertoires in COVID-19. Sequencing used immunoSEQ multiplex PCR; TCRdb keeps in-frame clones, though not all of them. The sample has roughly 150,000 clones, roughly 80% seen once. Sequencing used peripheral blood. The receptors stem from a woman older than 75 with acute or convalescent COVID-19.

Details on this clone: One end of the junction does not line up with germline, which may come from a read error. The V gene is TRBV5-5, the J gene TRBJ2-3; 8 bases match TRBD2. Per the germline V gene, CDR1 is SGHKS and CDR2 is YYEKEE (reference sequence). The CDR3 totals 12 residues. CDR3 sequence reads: CASSQGLAGEVF. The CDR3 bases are TGTGCCAGCAGCCAAGGACTAGCCGGCGAGGTTTTT.

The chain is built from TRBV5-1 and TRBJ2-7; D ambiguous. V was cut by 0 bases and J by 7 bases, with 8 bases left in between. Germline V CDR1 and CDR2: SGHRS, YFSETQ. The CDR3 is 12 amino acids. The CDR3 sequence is CASSLDFREQYF. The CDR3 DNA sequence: TGCGCCAGCAGCTTGGACTTTCGGGAGCAGTACTTC.

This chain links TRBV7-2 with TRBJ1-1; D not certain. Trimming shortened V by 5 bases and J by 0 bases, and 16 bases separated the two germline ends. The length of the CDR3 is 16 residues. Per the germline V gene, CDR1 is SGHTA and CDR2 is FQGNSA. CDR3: CASSPSVGRLNTEAFF. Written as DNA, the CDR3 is TGTGCCAGCAGCCCATCAGTCGGGAGATTGAACACTGAAGCTTTCTTT.

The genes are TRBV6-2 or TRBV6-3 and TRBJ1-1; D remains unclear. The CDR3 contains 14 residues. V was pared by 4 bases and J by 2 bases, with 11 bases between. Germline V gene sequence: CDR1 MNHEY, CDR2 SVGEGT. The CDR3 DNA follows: TGTGCCAGCAGTTCTCCAGGATCAAACACTGAAGCTTTCTTT. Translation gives CASSSPGSNTEAFF.

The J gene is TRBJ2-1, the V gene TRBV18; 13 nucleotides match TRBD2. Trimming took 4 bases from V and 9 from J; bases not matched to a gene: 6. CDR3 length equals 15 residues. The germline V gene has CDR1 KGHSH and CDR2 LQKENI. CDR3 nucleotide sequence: TGTGCCAGCTCACTCGGACTAGCGGGAGAGGTTGAGCAGTTCTTC. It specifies CASSLGLAGEVEQFF. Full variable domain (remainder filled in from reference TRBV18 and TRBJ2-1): NAGVMQNPRHLVRRRGQEARLRCSPMKGHSHVYWYRQLPEEGLKFMVYLQKENIIDESGMPKERFSAEFPKEGPSILRIQQVVRGDSAAYFCASSLGLAGEVEQFFGPGTRLTVL.

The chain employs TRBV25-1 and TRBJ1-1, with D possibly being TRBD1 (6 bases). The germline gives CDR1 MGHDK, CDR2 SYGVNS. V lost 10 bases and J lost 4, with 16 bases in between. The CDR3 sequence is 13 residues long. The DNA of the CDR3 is TGTGCCACCGAGAAACAGGGTGGCACTGAAGCTTTCTTT. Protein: CATEKQGGTEAFF. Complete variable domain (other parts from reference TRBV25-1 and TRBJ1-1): EADIYQTPRYLVIGTGKKITLECSQTMGHDKMYWYQQDPGMELHLIHYSYGVNSTEKGDLSSESTVSRIRTEHFPLTLESARPSHTSQYLCATEKQGGTEAFFGQGTRLTVV.

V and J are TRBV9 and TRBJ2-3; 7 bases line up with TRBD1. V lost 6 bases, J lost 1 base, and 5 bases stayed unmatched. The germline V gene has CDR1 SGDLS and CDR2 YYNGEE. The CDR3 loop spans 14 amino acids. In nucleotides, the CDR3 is TGTGCCAGCAACCCCCAGGGGGGCACAGATACGCAGTATTTT. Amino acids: CASNPQGGTDTQYF.

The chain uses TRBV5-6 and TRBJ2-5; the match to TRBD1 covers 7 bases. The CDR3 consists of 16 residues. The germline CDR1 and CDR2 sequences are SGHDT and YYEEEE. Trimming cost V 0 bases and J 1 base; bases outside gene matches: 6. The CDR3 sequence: CASSLELGQTQETQYF. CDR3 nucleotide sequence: TGTGCCAGCAGCTTGGAACTGGGACAGACCCAAGAGACCCAGTACTTC.

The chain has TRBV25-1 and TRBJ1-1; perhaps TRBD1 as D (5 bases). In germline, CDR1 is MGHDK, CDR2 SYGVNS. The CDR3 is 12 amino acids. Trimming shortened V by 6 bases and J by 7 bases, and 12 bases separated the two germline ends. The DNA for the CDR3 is TGTGCCAGCAGGGTGGGGGGGAATGAAGCTTTCTTT. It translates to CASRVGGNEAFF.

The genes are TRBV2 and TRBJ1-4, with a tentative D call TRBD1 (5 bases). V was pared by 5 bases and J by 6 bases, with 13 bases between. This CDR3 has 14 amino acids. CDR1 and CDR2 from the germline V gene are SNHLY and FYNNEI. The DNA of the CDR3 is TGTGCCAGCAGTTATCAGGGTTTACATGAAAAACTGTTTTTT. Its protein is CASSYQGLHEKLFF.

CDR3 DNA sequence: TGTGCCAGCACCTTCCCCCGTCGGGGAGGGGAGGTGTACTTC. Translated: CASTFPRRGGEVYF. This rearrangement joins TRBV28 to TRBJ2-7; TRBD2 aligns across 7 bases. CDR1 is MDHEN and CDR2 is SYDVKM in the germline V gene. J gave up 12 bases and V 7 bases, and 18 bases lay outside the gene matches. The CDR3 contains 14 residues.

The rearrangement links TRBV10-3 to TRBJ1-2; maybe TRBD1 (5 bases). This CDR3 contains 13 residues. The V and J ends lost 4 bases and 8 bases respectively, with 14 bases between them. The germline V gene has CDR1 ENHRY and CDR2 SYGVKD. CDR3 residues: CAISVAGGGGYTF. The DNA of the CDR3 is TGTGCCATCAGTGTTGCGGGGGGTGGCGGCTACACCTTC.

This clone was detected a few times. CDR3 loop: CASSSRGLASQVPSTDTQYF. The DNA for the CDR3 is TGCGCCAGCAGCTCTAGGGGTCTGGCCTCTCAAGTGCCTAGCACAGATACGCAGTATTTT. The chain links TRBV5-1 to TRBJ2-3; a weak D match, TRBD1 (5 bases). Trimming stripped 3 bases from V and 0 bases from J, with 26 bases between. CDR3 length equals 20 residues. Germline loops: CDR1 SGHRS, CDR2 YFSETQ.